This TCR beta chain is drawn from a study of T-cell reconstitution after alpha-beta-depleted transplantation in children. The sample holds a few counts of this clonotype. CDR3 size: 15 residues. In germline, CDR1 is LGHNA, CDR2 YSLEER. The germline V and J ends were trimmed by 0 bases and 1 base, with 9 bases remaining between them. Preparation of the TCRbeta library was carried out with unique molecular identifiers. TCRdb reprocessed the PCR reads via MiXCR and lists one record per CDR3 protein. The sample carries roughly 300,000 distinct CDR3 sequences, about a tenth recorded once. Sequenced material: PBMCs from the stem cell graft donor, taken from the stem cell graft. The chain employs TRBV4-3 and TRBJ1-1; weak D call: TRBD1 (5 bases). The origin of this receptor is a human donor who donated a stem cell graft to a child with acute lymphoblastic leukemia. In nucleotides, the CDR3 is TGCGCCAGCAGCCAAGATCCAGGGCAGAACACTGAAGCTTTCTTT. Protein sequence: CASSQDPGQNTEAFF.